The entry below describes one T cell receptor (beta chain). Its antigen is undetermined. The CDR3 contains 12 residues. Trimming cost V 8 bases and J 2 bases, with 10 bases left between them. Germline CDR1 MNHNS, CDR2 SASEGT. TCRdb independently ran MiXCR on the 5' RACE reads; one entry per CDR3 protein. Among hundreds of thousands of distinct CDR3 sequences listed, roughly an eighth were seen once. Among all donors, each was a healthy Caucasian. The sample comes from a study of identical twins. Study-wide points: Fewer insertions were carried by abundant cord blood beta clonotypes, but none was seen in memory repertoires.

These data are also associated with another study on yellow fever vaccine responses in identical twins.

The clonotype was recovered from a young woman in good health. This chain links TRBV6-1 with TRBJ2-7, with unresolved D. The sample taken for sequencing was PBMCs. This CDR3 is CASGMGTYEQYV. The CDR3 nucleotides read TGTGCCAGCGGAATGGGAACCTACGAGCAGTACGTC.